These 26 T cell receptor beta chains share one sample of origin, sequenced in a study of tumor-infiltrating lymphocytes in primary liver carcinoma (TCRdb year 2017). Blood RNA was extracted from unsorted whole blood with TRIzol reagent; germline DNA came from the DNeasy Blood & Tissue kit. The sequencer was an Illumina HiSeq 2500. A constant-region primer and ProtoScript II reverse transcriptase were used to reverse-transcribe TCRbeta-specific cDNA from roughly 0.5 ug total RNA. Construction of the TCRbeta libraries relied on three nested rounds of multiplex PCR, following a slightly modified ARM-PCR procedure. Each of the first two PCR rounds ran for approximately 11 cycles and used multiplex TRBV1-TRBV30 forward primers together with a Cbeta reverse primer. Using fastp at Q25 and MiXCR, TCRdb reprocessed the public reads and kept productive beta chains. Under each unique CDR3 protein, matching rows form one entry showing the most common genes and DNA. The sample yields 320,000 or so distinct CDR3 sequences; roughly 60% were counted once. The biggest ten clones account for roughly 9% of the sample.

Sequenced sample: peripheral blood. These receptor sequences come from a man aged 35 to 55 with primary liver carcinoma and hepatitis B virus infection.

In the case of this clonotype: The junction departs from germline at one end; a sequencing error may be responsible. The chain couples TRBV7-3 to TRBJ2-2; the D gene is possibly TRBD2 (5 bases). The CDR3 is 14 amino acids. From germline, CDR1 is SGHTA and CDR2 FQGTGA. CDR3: CASSRGANTGELIF. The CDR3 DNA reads TGTGCCAGCAGCCGAGGAGCTAACACCGGGGAGCTGATTTTT. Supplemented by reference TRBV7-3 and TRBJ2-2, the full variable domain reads GAGVSQTPSNKVTEKGKYVELRCDPISGHTALYWYRQSLGQGPEFLIYFQGTGAADDSGLPNDRFFAVRPEGSVSTLKIQRTERGDSAVYLCASSRGANTGELIFGEGSRLTVL.

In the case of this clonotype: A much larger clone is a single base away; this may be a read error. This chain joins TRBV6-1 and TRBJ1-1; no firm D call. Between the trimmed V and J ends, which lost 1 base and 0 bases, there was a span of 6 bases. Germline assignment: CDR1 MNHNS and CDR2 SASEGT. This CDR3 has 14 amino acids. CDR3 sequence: CASSEGQVNTEAFF. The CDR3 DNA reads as TGTGCCAGCAGTGAAGGTCAGGTGAACACTGAAGCTTTCTTT.

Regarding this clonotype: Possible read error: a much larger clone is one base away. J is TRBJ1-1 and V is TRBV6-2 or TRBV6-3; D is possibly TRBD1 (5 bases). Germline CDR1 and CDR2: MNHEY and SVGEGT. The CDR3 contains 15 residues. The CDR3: CASSRSGEGRTEVFF. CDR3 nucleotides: TGTGCCAGCAGCAGATCCGGGGAGGGGAGGACTGAAGTTTTCTTT.

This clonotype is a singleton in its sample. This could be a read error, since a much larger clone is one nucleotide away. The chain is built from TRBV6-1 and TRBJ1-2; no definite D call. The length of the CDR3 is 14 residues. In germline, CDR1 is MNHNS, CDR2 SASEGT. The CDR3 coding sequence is TGTGCCAGCTGTGAATCGGGGTTCTTCTCCGGCTACACCTTC. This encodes CASCESGFFSGYTF.

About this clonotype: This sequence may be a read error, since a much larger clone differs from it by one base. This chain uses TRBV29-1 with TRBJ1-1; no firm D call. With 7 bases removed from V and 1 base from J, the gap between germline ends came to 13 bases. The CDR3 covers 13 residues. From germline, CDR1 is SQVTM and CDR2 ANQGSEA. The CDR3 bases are TGCAGCGGTTACAAGATGGGGAACACTGAAGCTTTCTTT. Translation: CSGYKMGNTEAFF.

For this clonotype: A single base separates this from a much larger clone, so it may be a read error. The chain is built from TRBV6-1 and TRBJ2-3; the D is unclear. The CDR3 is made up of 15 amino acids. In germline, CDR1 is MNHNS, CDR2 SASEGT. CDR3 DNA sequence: TGTGCCAGCAGCGACAACCCGGCCCAAACAGATGCGCAGTATTTT. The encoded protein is CASSDNPAQTDAQYF.

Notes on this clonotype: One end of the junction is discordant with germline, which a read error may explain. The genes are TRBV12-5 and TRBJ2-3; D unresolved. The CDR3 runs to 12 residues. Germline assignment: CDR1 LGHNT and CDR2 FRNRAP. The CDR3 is CASSISIDTQYF. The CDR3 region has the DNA TGTGCTAGTAGTATAAGCATAGATACGCAGTATTTT.

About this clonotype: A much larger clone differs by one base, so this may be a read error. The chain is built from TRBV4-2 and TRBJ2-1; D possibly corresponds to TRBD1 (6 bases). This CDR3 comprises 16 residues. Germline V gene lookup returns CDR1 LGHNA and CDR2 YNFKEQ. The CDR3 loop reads CTSSQEMGARYNEQFF. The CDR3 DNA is TGTACCAGCAGCCAAGAAATGGGGGCGAGGTACAATGAGCAGTTCTTC.

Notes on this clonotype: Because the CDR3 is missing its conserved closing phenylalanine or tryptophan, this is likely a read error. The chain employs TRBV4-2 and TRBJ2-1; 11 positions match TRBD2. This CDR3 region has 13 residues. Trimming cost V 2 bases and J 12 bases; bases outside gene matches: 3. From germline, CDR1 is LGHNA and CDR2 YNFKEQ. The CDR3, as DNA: TGTGCCAGCAGCCAACCGGGACTAGCGGTGCAGTTCCTC. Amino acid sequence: CASSQPGLAVQFL.

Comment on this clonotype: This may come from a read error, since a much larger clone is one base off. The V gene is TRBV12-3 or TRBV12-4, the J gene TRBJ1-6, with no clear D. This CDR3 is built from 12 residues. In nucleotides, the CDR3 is TGTGCCAGCAGTTTCGTTAATTCATCCCTCCACTTT. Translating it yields CASSFVNSSLHF.

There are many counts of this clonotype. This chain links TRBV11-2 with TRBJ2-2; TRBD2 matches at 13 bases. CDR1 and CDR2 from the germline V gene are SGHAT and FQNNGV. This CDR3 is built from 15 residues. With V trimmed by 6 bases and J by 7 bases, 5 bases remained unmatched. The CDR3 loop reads CASSRTSGSGGELFF. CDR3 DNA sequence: TGTGCCAGCAGTCGGACTAGCGGGAGTGGCGGGGAGCTGTTTTTT.

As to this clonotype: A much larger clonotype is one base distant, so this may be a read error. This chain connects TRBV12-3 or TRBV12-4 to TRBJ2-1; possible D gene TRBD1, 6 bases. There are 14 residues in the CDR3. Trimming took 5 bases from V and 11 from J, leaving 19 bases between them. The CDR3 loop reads CASSAGADRRKQFF. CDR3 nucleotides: TGTGCCAGCAGTGCAGGGGCAGACCGGCGCAAGCAGTTCTTC.

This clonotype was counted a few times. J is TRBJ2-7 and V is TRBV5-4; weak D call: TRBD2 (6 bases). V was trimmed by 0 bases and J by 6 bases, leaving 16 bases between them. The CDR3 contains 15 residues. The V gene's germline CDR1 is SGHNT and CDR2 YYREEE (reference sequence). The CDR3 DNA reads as TGTGCCAGCAGCTTGGGTCTAACGGGGGACCGCGAGCAGTACTTC. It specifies CASSLGLTGDREQYF.

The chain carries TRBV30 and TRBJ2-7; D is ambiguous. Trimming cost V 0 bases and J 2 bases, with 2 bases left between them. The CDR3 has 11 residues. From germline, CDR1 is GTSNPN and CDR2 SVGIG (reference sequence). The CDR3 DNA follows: TGTGCCTGGAGTGTACCCTACGAGCAGTACTTC. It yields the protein CAWSVPYEQYF.

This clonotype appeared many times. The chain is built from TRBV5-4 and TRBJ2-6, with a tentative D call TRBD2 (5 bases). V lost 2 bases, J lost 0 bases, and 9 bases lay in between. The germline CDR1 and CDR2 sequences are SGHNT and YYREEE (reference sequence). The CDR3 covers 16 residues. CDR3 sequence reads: CASSLTTSSGANVLTF. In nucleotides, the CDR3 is TGTGCCAGCAGCTTAACAACTAGCTCTGGGGCCAACGTCCTGACTTTC.

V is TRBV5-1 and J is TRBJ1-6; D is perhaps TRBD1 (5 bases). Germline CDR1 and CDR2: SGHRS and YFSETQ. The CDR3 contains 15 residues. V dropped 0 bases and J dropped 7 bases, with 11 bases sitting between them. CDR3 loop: CASSLGPGHNSPLHF. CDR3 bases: TGCGCCAGCAGCTTGGGGCCAGGGCACAATTCACCCCTCCACTTT.

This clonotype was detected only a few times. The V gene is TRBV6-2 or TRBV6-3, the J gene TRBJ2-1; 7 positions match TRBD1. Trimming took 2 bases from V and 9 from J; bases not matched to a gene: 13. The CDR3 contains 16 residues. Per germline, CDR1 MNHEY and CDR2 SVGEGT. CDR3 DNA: TGTGCCAGCAGTTACAAGGGGGCGGACTTTGGGGTTGAGCAGTTCTTC. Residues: CASSYKGADFGVEQFF.

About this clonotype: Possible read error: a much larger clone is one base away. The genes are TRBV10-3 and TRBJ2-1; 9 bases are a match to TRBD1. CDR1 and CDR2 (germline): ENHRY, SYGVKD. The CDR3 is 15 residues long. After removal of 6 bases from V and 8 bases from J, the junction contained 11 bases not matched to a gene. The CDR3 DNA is TGTGCCATCAGGGATACCGGGACAGGGTGTTATGAGCAGTTCTTC. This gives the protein CAIRDTGTGCYEQFF.

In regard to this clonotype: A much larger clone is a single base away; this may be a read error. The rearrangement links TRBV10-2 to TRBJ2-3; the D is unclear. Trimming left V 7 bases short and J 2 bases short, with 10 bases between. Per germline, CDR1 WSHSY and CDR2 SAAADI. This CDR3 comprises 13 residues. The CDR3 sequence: CASTVQYTDTQYF. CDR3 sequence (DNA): TGCGCCAGCACTGTGCAGTACACAGATACGCAGTATTTT.

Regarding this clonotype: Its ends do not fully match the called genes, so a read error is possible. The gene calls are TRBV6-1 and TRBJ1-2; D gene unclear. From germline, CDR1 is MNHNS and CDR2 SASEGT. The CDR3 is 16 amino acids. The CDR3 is CASSVPGGVTNYGYTF. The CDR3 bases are TGTGCGAGCAGTGTACCAGGCGGGGTAACTAACTATGGCTACACCTTC.

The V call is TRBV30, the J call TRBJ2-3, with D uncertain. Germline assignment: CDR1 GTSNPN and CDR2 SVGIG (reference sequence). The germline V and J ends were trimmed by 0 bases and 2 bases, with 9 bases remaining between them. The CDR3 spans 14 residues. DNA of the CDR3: TGTGCCTGGAGTGTAAGATCTACCACAGATACGCAGTATTTT. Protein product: CAWSVRSTTDTQYF.

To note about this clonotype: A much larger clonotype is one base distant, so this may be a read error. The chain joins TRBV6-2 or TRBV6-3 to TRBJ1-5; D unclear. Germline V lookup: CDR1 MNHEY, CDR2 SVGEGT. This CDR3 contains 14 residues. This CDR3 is CASNYSPRQGPQHF. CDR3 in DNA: TGTGCCAGCAATTACTCTCCTCGCCAAGGGCCCCAGCATTTT.

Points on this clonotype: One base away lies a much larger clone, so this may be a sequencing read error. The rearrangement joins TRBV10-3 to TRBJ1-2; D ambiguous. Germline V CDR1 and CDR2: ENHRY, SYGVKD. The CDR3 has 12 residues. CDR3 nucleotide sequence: TGTGCCATCAGTGATCTCAGCTATGGCTACAGCTTC. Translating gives CAISDLSYGYSF.

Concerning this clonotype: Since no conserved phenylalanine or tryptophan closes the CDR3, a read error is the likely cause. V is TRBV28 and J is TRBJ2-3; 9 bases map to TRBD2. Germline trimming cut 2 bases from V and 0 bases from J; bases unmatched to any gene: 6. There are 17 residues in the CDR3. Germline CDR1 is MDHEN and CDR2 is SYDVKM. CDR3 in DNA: TGTGCCAGCAGTTTAGGGCTAGCGGGGTCTAGCACAGATACGCAGTATTTA. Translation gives CASSLGLAGSSTDTQYL.

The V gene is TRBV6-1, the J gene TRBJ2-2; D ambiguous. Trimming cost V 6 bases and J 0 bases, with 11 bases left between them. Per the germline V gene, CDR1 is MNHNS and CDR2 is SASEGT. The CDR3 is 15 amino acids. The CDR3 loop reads CASRRQNANTGELFF. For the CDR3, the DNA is TGTGCCAGCAGAAGACAAAACGCGAACACCGGGGAGCTGTTTTTT.

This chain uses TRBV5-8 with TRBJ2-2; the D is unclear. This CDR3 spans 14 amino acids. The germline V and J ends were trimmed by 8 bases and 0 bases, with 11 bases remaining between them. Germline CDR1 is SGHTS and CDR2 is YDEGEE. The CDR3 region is CASGENANTGELFF. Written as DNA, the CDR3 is TGTGCCAGTGGAGAGAACGCGAACACCGGGGAGCTGTTTTTT.